The T cell receptor beta chain described here comes from a study of high-grade serous ovarian cancer treatment subgroups. Study in general: Each sample yielded on average about 7,000 unique TCR beta rearrangements from 12,000 to 15,000 reads.

Study-level findings and limits: Same-patient tumor repertoires overlapped at roughly 0.11 to 0.79; different patients barely overlapped.

The germline CDR1 and CDR2 sequences are SGHAT and FQNNGV. Trimming cost V 0 bases and J 9 bases, with 18 bases left between them. The CDR3 is made up of 16 amino acids. About this clone: What it binds is unknown.

Using immunoSEQ multiplex PCR, the repertoire was profiled, and TCRdb retains in-frame clones only, with some absent. The repertoire holds approximately 4,800 clones, with 60% to 85% as singletons. The tumor samples were collected prior to definitive surgery or chemotherapy. This sequence originates from a human donor with high-grade serous ovarian cancer. Sequenced input: tumor tissue. The rearrangement links TRBV11-2 to TRBJ2-1; weak D call: TRBD2 (5 bases). The CDR3 here is CASSLDPGTTSREQFF. The CDR3 region has the DNA TGTGCCAGCAGCTTAGATCCGGGAACGACGTCGCGTGAGCAGTTCTTC.